The 3 T cell receptor beta chains below come from one sample, sequenced in a study of CXCR3-negative and CXCR3-positive naive CD8 T cells. Antigen specificity for these receptors is unknown. Findings and caveats of the study: CXCR3-positive naive cells carried more hydrophobic TRB CDR3s than CXCR3-negative ones.

UMI-labeled 5' RACE yielded the TRB cDNA libraries. Following a re-call of the 5' RACE reads, TCRdb has one entry per CDR3 protein and lacks DNA. This listing includes 120,000 or so distinct CDR3 sequences. Sequencing used naive CXCR3+ CD8+ T cells from blood. Subset reported: CD45RO-CCR7+CD27+CD95- naive CD8+ T cells expressing CXCR3 (TNR3+). These receptors were obtained from a human donor in good health. Some clones in this sample may be carry-over from other donors' samples.

V and J are TRBV5-1 and TRBJ1-5; the TRBD1 assignment by TCRdb is unverifiable without DNA. CDR1 and CDR2 (germline): SGHRS, YFSETQ. This CDR3 has 16 amino acids. CDR3 sequence: CASSARTGEGDQPQHF. Complete variable domain (other parts from reference TRBV5-1 and TRBJ1-5): KAGVTQTPRYLIKTRGQQVTLSCSPISGHRSVSWYQQTPGQGLQFLFEYFSETQRNKGNFPGRFSGRQFSNSRSEMNVSTLELGDSALYLCASSARTGEGDQPQHFGDGTRLSIL.

This chain uses TRBV4-2 with TRBJ2-7; as DNA is missing, the TRBD2 call by TCRdb cannot be tested. The CDR3 sequence is 14 residues long. Germline V CDR1 and CDR2: LGHNA, YNFKEQ. This chain's CDR3 is CASSQSGGAYEQYF.

This chain's CDR3 is CASSFGGEGGVYNEQFF. The chain employs TRBV28 and TRBJ2-1; the TCRdb D gene call, TRBD1, has no DNA to confirm it. This CDR3 comprises 17 residues. Looked up from germline, CDR1 is MDHEN and CDR2 is SYDVKM.